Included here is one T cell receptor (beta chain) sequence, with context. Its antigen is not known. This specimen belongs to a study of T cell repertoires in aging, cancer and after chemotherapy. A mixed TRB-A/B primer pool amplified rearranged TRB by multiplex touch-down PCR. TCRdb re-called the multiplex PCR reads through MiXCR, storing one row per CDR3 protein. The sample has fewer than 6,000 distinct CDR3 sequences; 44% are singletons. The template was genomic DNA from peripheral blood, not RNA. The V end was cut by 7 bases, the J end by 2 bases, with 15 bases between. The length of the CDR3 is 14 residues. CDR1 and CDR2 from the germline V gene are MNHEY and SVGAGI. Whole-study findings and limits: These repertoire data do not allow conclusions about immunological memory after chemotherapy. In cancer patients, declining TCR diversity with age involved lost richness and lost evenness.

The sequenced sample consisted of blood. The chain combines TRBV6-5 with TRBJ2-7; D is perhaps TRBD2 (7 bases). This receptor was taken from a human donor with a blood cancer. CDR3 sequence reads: CASTNREGAYEQYF. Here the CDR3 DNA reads TGTGCCAGCACCAACAGGGAGGGAGCCTACGAGCAGTACTTC.